In its sample, the clone carrying this TCR beta chain was seen many times. The antigen remains undetermined. The study defined stable Graves' hyperthyroidism as no ophthalmopathy progression within 18 months. Thyroid ultrasound and orbital computed tomography, with clinical symptoms and serum thyroxine and TRAb, informed diagnoses. Germline CDR1 and CDR2: ENHRY and SYGVKD. CDR3 size: 14 residues. Trimming stripped 6 bases from V and 8 bases from J, with 19 bases between. The sample originates from a study of T cells in Graves' hyperthyroidism and ophthalmopathy. Study conclusions and caveats: Blood held most thyroid clonotypes expanded above 0.001 frequency.

The TCR beta CDR3 regions underwent amplification using RNA transcripts as the source. During a first-round RT-PCR of the TCR CDR3, the HTBI primer set was used. TCRdb re-derived calls from the multiplex PCR reads in MiXCR, one entry per CDR3 protein. This table holds around 560,000 distinct CDR3 sequences, over 15% found once. Sequencing input: blood. The receptor was derived from a woman aged 18 to 35 with Graves' hyperthyroidism. J is TRBJ1-2 and V is TRBV10-3, with a weak D call TRBD1 (5 bases). The CDR3 region is CAIRLRDGWSGYTF. In nucleotides, the CDR3 is TGTGCCATCAGGCTACGGGACGGTTGGTCCGGCTACACCTTC.